Listed below are T cell receptor beta chains from one sample, sequenced in a study of shared clonotypes between healthy human individuals. The protocol was immunoSEQ multiplex PCR, while the TCRdb copy is restricted to in-frame clones and leaves out a portion. The table includes approximately 2.1 million clones, 80% to 95% detected once. Material: naive CD4+ T cells from PBMCs. The receptors derive from a young man in good health. Some clones in this sample may be carry-over from other donors' samples. Each CDR3 is given with its conserved first and last residue. Fields, in order: D gene, V gene, clone size, J gene, CDR3 DNA, CDR3 protein. The D gene is left open where the match is weak. The size entry is marked missing in some rows and otherwise reads once, few, many or a size class.

d_gene: NA
v_gene: TRBV10-3
abundance: few
j_gene: TRBJ2-2
CDR3nt: TGTGCCATCAGGGTCCGGGACACTAACACCGGGGAGCTGTTTTTT
CDR3aa: CAIRVRDTNTGELFF

d_gene: TRBD2
v_gene: TRBV9
abundance: once
j_gene: TRBJ2-1
CDR3nt: TGTGCCAGCAGCGTAGCAGGGAGGGCGGGGCTAGATGAGCAGTTCTTC
CDR3aa: CASSVAGRAGLDEQFF

d_gene: TRBD1
v_gene: TRBV18
abundance: NA
j_gene: TRBJ2-4
CDR3nt: TGTGCCAGCTCACCACGGCTCACGGGACAGCTAGCCAAAAACATTCAGTACTTC
CDR3aa: CASSPRLTGQLAKNIQYF

d_gene: NA
v_gene: TRBV2
abundance: NA
j_gene: TRBJ2-2
CDR3nt: TGTGCCAGCAGTGTTACTAGACGCATATCGAACACCGGGGAGCTGTTTTTT
CDR3aa: CASSVTRRISNTGELFF

d_gene: NA
v_gene: TRBV9
abundance: NA
j_gene: TRBJ1-4
CDR3nt: TGTGCCAGCAGCGTAGCTGGGGATGGAGAAAAACTGTTTTTT
CDR3aa: CASSVAGDGEKLFF

d_gene: NA
v_gene: TRBV7-2
abundance: NA
j_gene: TRBJ2-2
CDR3nt: TGTGCCAGCAGCTTAGCGGTCAGGCCCCGGAACACCGGGGAGCTGTTTTTT
CDR3aa: CASSLAVRPRNTGELFF

d_gene: NA
v_gene: TRBV7-9
abundance: NA
j_gene: TRBJ2-6
CDR3nt: TGTGCCAGCAGCTTAGCCTTTACAGGGACTGGGGCCAACGTCCTGACTTTC
CDR3aa: CASSLAFTGTGANVLTF

d_gene: NA
v_gene: TRBV6-5
abundance: NA
j_gene: TRBJ2-7
CDR3nt: TGTGCCAGCAGGGGCCCAGGGGTCCTGGGGAACGAGCAGTACTTC
CDR3aa: CASRGPGVLGNEQYF

d_gene: NA
v_gene: TRBV2
abundance: NA
j_gene: TRBJ2-7
CDR3nt: TGTGCCAGTTCCTATGGGGGGACAGCCGGGGAGCAGTACTTC
CDR3aa: CASSYGGTAGEQYF

d_gene: NA
v_gene: TRBV30
abundance: NA
j_gene: TRBJ1-1
CDR3nt: TGTGCCTGGAGTGCGGGGGGGAGCACTGAAGCTTTCTTT
CDR3aa: CAWSAGGSTEAFF

d_gene: TRBD1
v_gene: TRBV2
abundance: NA
j_gene: TRBJ1-2
CDR3nt: TGTGCCAGCAATTCCGGGACAGGGAACTATGGCTACACCTTC
CDR3aa: CASNSGTGNYGYTF

d_gene: TRBD2
v_gene: TRBV19
abundance: NA
j_gene: TRBJ2-2
CDR3nt: TGTGCCAGCCGACGACTAGCGGGTTTGACCGGGGAGCTGTTTTTT
CDR3aa: CASRRLAGLTGELFF

d_gene: NA
v_gene: TRBV7-9
abundance: once
j_gene: TRBJ1-1
CDR3nt: TGTGCCAGCAGCTTAGCGCAATATCATGAAGCTTTCTTT
CDR3aa: CASSLAQYHEAFF

d_gene: NA
v_gene: TRBV6-1
abundance: NA
j_gene: TRBJ1-3
CDR3nt: TGTGCCAGCATATTTCCGGGGCGAGGAAACACCATATATTTT
CDR3aa: CASIFPGRGNTIYF

d_gene: NA
v_gene: TRBV6-1
abundance: NA
j_gene: TRBJ2-7
CDR3nt: TGTGCCAGCAGTGAAATCCCGGCCTACGAGCAGTACTTC
CDR3aa: CASSEIPAYEQYF

d_gene: NA
v_gene: TRBV5-4
abundance: NA
j_gene: TRBJ1-5
CDR3nt: TGTGCCAGCAGCTTAGACAGTAGCCAGCCCCAGCATTTT
CDR3aa: CASSLDSSQPQHF

d_gene: TRBD2
v_gene: TRBV30
abundance: NA
j_gene: TRBJ2-5
CDR3nt: TGTGCCTGGAGTAGGGGACTAGCGGAAGAGACCCAGTACTTC
CDR3aa: CAWSRGLAEETQYF

d_gene: NA
v_gene: TRBV7-9
abundance: NA
j_gene: TRBJ2-1
CDR3nt: TGTGCCAGCAGCTTTTATCTCGGTGGGGAGCAGTTCTTC
CDR3aa: CASSFYLGGEQFF

d_gene: TRBD2
v_gene: TRBV19
abundance: NA
j_gene: TRBJ2-7
CDR3nt: TGTGCCAGTAGCAGGACTAGCGGCTCCTACGAGCAGTACTTC
CDR3aa: CASSRTSGSYEQYF

d_gene: TRBD1
v_gene: TRBV2
abundance: NA
j_gene: TRBJ2-5
CDR3nt: TGTGCCAGCAGCTGGGGCAGGGGGAATCAAGAGACCCAGTACTTC
CDR3aa: CASSWGRGNQETQYF

d_gene: NA
v_gene: TRBV5-4
abundance: NA
j_gene: TRBJ1-4
CDR3nt: TGTGCCAGCAGCGCTTTCCCAGGTGCTAATGAAAAACTGTTTTTT
CDR3aa: CASSAFPGANEKLFF

d_gene: TRBD2
v_gene: TRBV29-1
abundance: NA
j_gene: TRBJ2-3
CDR3nt: TGCAGCGTTGGAGCGGGAGGGCCGATAGATACGCAGTATTTT
CDR3aa: CSVGAGGPIDTQYF

d_gene: NA
v_gene: TRBV14
abundance: NA
j_gene: TRBJ2-3
CDR3nt: TGTGCCAGCAGCCAAGCAGGCAGGCATACGCAGTATTTT
CDR3aa: CASSQAGRHTQYF

d_gene: NA
v_gene: TRBV5-1
abundance: NA
j_gene: TRBJ1-2
CDR3nt: TGCGCCAGCAGCTTGAGGGGGGATGGCTACACCTTC
CDR3aa: CASSLRGDGYTF

d_gene: TRBD2
v_gene: TRBV27
abundance: NA
j_gene: TRBJ2-3
CDR3nt: TGTGCCAGCAGTTTTAGCCGGACTAGCGGGAGCACAGATACGCAGTATTTT
CDR3aa: CASSFSRTSGSTDTQYF

d_gene: NA
v_gene: TRBV4-2
abundance: NA
j_gene: TRBJ2-3
CDR3nt: TGTGCCAGCAGCCAAGCCATTTGGACTACCGCTAGCACAGATACGCAGTATTTT
CDR3aa: CASSQAIWTTASTDTQYF

d_gene: TRBD2
v_gene: TRBV4-1
abundance: NA
j_gene: TRBJ2-7
CDR3nt: TGCGCCAGCAGCGGACAGACTAGCGGGAGGTACGAGCAGTACTTC
CDR3aa: CASSGQTSGRYEQYF

d_gene: TRBD2
v_gene: TRBV18
abundance: NA
j_gene: TRBJ2-7
CDR3nt: TGTGCCAGCTCACCTTCCCGGGACGGACTAGGTGGGGAGCAGTACTTC
CDR3aa: CASSPSRDGLGGEQYF

d_gene: NA
v_gene: TRBV19
abundance: NA
j_gene: TRBJ1-1
CDR3nt: TGTGCCAGTAGTCTCGCTGACATCTCAACTGAAGCTTTCTTT
CDR3aa: CASSLADISTEAFF

d_gene: NA
v_gene: TRBV30
abundance: NA
j_gene: TRBJ2-5
CDR3nt: TGTGCCTGGAGCCCCAGGGGGGTCTGGGAGACCCAGTACTTC
CDR3aa: CAWSPRGVWETQYF

d_gene: NA
v_gene: TRBV9
abundance: NA
j_gene: TRBJ2-1
CDR3nt: TGTGCCAGCAGCGAACGGACAGCCCTAAAGGGTGAGCAGTTCTTC
CDR3aa: CASSERTALKGEQFF

d_gene: NA
v_gene: TRBV29-1
abundance: NA
j_gene: TRBJ2-4
CDR3nt: TGCAGCGTTGATCAAGGGGGTAACATTCAGTACTTC
CDR3aa: CSVDQGGNIQYF

d_gene: NA
v_gene: TRBV5-6
abundance: NA
j_gene: TRBJ2-3
CDR3nt: TGTGCCAGCAGCTTGGGGTGGGGCCCCACAGATACGCAGTATTTT
CDR3aa: CASSLGWGPTDTQYF

d_gene: NA
v_gene: TRBV27
abundance: NA
j_gene: TRBJ2-1
CDR3nt: TGTGCCACCCAAAAACACGTCCGGGGCCTTCCCTCCTACAATGAGCAGTTCTTC
CDR3aa: CATQKHVRGLPSYNEQFF

d_gene: NA
v_gene: TRBV4-1
abundance: once
j_gene: TRBJ2-3
CDR3nt: TGCGCCAGCAGCCAATCCGGACTGGGGTCGTATCCAGATACGCAGTATTTT
CDR3aa: CASSQSGLGSYPDTQYF

d_gene: TRBD1
v_gene: TRBV4-1
abundance: NA
j_gene: TRBJ2-3
CDR3nt: TGCGCCAGCAGCCAAGTGACCCTAGGGGGCGGCACAGATACGCAGTATTTT
CDR3aa: CASSQVTLGGGTDTQYF

d_gene: NA
v_gene: TRBV18
abundance: NA
j_gene: TRBJ2-2
CDR3nt: TGTGCCAGCTCGCCCATCAGGGAATTAAGCGCCGGGGAGCTGTTTTTT
CDR3aa: CASSPIRELSAGELFF

d_gene: NA
v_gene: TRBV7-9
abundance: NA
j_gene: TRBJ2-3
CDR3nt: TGTGCCAGCAGCGCCGGTACCGGAGCCACAGATACGCAGTATTTT
CDR3aa: CASSAGTGATDTQYF

d_gene: NA
v_gene: TRBV7-8
abundance: NA
j_gene: TRBJ1-5
CDR3nt: TGTGCCAGCAGCATACAGGGACATAGCAATCAGCCCCAGCATTTT
CDR3aa: CASSIQGHSNQPQHF

d_gene: NA
v_gene: TRBV7-9
abundance: NA
j_gene: TRBJ1-3
CDR3nt: TGTGCCAGCACTGGGGGGTGGACTGGCGGAAACACCATATATTTT
CDR3aa: CASTGGWTGGNTIYF

d_gene: NA
v_gene: TRBV6-5
abundance: NA
j_gene: TRBJ1-2
CDR3nt: TGTGCCAGCAGTGACAGCTATGGCTACACCTTC
CDR3aa: CASSDSYGYTF

d_gene: NA
v_gene: TRBV19
abundance: few
j_gene: TRBJ2-2
CDR3nt: TGTGCCAGTAAGAAGCAACAAAACACCGGGGAGCTGTTTTTT
CDR3aa: CASKKQQNTGELFF

d_gene: NA
v_gene: TRBV5-1
abundance: NA
j_gene: TRBJ1-4
CDR3nt: TGCGCCAGCAGCTTGGCCTTGTCGGGGCAAGGGAGAGAACTGTTTTTT
CDR3aa: CASSLALSGQGRELFF

d_gene: TRBD1
v_gene: TRBV9
abundance: NA
j_gene: TRBJ1-3
CDR3nt: TGTGCCAGCACGACAACGGGACAGGGAGGAAACACCATATATTTT
CDR3aa: CASTTTGQGGNTIYF

d_gene: NA
v_gene: TRBV7-9
abundance: NA
j_gene: TRBJ1-1
CDR3nt: TGTGCCAGCAGCACCGGGACCCAGACCGAAGCTTTCTTT
CDR3aa: CASSTGTQTEAFF

d_gene: NA
v_gene: TRBV15
abundance: once
j_gene: TRBJ2-3
CDR3nt: TGTGCCACCAGCAGAGATCGGGCAGGGACGCAGTATTTT
CDR3aa: CATSRDRAGTQYF

d_gene: NA
v_gene: TRBV5-6
abundance: NA
j_gene: TRBJ1-3
CDR3nt: TGTGCCAGCAGCCCGGACATCTCTGGAAACACCATATATTTT
CDR3aa: CASSPDISGNTIYF

d_gene: NA
v_gene: TRBV27
abundance: NA
j_gene: TRBJ2-7
CDR3nt: TGTGCCAGCAGTATTCACTATGGGAGGACCACCCTCTACGAGCAGTACTTC
CDR3aa: CASSIHYGRTTLYEQYF

d_gene: NA
v_gene: TRBV9
abundance: NA
j_gene: TRBJ2-3
CDR3nt: TGTGCCAGCAGCGGACTCAGCCCGGGTACAGATACGCAGTATTTT
CDR3aa: CASSGLSPGTDTQYF

d_gene: NA
v_gene: TRBV7-9
abundance: NA
j_gene: TRBJ2-7
CDR3nt: TGTGCCAGCAGCTTAGGAATTGGGGCACTGACCTACGAGCAGTACTTC
CDR3aa: CASSLGIGALTYEQYF

d_gene: TRBD1
v_gene: TRBV28
abundance: NA
j_gene: TRBJ1-4
CDR3nt: TGTGCCAGCAGTTTTAGGGGACAGTTTAATGAAAAACTGTTTTTT
CDR3aa: CASSFRGQFNEKLFF

d_gene: NA
v_gene: TRBV5-1
abundance: NA
j_gene: TRBJ2-7
CDR3nt: TGCGCCAGCAGCCCCGGCGCTGCGGGAAGTGGGTACGAGCAGTACTTC
CDR3aa: CASSPGAAGSGYEQYF